What follows are 7 T cell receptor beta chains derived from one specimen sequenced in a study of cytomegalovirus exposure and HLA in healthy donors. The PCR was carried out with 60 Vbeta primers and 13 Jbeta primers. TCRdb keeps only in-frame clones here, not all; method: immunoSEQ multiplex PCR. The sample consists of 90,000 or so clones, 65% to 80% of them appearing once. Sequenced input: PBMCs. Receptors originate from a man in his sixties in good health and CMV-seronegative.

This sequence joins TRBV5-4 and TRBJ2-3, with 11 bases identical to TRBD2. Per germline, CDR1 SGHNT and CDR2 YYREEE (reference sequence). The ends lost 0 bases at V and 6 bases at J; junction bases unmatched: 9. The length of the CDR3 is 17 residues. CDR3 DNA sequence: TGTGCCAGCAGCTTGGTTAGTAGCGGGGGGGCCCGGGATACGCAGTATTTT. It codes for CASSLVSSGGARDTQYF.

This sequence joins TRBV2 and TRBJ1-5; possibly TRBD1 for D (5 bases). Germline values: CDR1 SNHLY, CDR2 FYNNEI. The CDR3 has 16 residues. The V and J ends lost 2 bases and 7 bases respectively, with 18 bases between them. This CDR3 reads CASSELMKGSGQPQHF. The CDR3 nucleotides read TGTGCCAGCAGTGAACTCATGAAGGGGTCGGGCCAGCCCCAGCATTTT.

This clone occurred a few times. The V call is TRBV27, the J call TRBJ1-2; 8 bases line up with TRBD1. V lost 2 bases, J lost 4 bases, and 3 bases stayed unmatched. The CDR3 is 14 amino acids. Per germline, CDR1 MNHEY and CDR2 SMNVEV (reference sequence). CDR3 loop: CASSLNRGTYGYTF. In DNA form, the CDR3 reads TGTGCCAGCAGTTTAAACAGGGGGACCTATGGCTACACCTTC.

The chain has TRBV10-3 and TRBJ2-1; 15 bases agree with TRBD2. Losses at the gene ends were 5 bases for V and 5 bases for J; bases not matched to a gene: 16. This CDR3 is 20 amino acids long. Per the germline V gene, CDR1 is ENHRY and CDR2 is SYGVKD. CDR3 amino acids: CAISPNPGLAGGSDNNEQFF. The CDR3 DNA follows: TGTGCCATCAGTCCAAATCCAGGACTAGCGGGGGGGTCCGATAACAATGAGCAGTTCTTC.

The chain uses TRBV7-3 and TRBJ1-1; TRBD1 matches 9 bases. The CDR3 sequence is 15 residues long. Trimming took 1 base from V and 5 from J; bases not matched to a gene: 5. Germline assignment: CDR1 SGHTA and CDR2 FQGTGA. The CDR3 region has the DNA TGTGCCAGCAGCTTAAAGACAGGGGGGGAGACTGAAGCTTTCTTT. Its translation: CASSLKTGGETEAFF.

The V gene is TRBV10-3, the J gene TRBJ2-1; 7 positions match TRBD1. CDR1 and CDR2 (germline): ENHRY, SYGVKD. Unmatched junction bases numbered 15, after V lost 10 bases and J lost 6 bases. There are 15 residues in the CDR3. In DNA, the CDR3 is TGTGCCACCTCCGGCCACTCGGGACAGACCAATGAGCAGTTCTTC. Amino acid sequence: CATSGHSGQTNEQFF.

The V gene is TRBV9, the J gene TRBJ1-1, with a weak D call TRBD1 (5 bases). The CDR3 is made up of 14 amino acids. Germline-derived CDR1 and CDR2 are SGDLS and YYNGEE. V was trimmed by 4 bases and J by 5 bases, leaving 15 bases between them. CDR3 nucleotides: TGTGCCAGCAGCCTTAGGACAACAAGAACTGAAGCTTTCTTT. Translating it yields CASSLRTTRTEAFF.